The 16 T cell receptor beta chains presented below share a single source sample, sequenced in a study of blood T cells in healthy people across ages. PCR was performed a second time for about 6 to 12 cycles using a sample-barcoded 5' primer and a J-beta primer mix. Each CDR3 protein gets one entry after TCRdb re-called the 5' RACE reads with MiXCR. In the table there are some 1.5 million distinct CDR3 sequences, roughly two fifths of which are singletons. The sequenced sample was blood. The receptors derive from a woman aged 18-29 years in good health.

Only a few counts were recorded for this clonotype. The chain's CDR3 is CASRLGGLTGELFF. For the CDR3, the DNA is TGTGCCAGCAGACTAGGGGGCCTCACCGGGGAGCTGTTTTTT. The chain carries TRBV6-2 or TRBV6-3 and TRBJ2-2; 7 nucleotides align to TRBD1. The ends lost 6 bases at V and 4 bases at J; junction bases unmatched: 5. The CDR3 has 14 residues. Germline-derived CDR1 and CDR2 are MNHEY and SVGEGT.

The V call is TRBV28, the J call TRBJ1-5, with D perhaps TRBD1 (6 bases). The length of the CDR3 is 14 residues. Germline V gene sequence: CDR1 MDHEN, CDR2 SYDVKM. V was shortened by 7 bases and J by 9 bases, with 19 bases between the two germline ends. For the CDR3, the DNA is TGTGCCAGCACCCCGGGACAACTAAATTTGCCCCAGCATTTT. Translated, it gives CASTPGQLNLPQHF.

The genes are TRBV3-1 and TRBJ1-2, with D unresolved. V was cut by 0 bases and J by 2 bases, with 13 bases left in between. Germline V gene data show CDR1 as LGHDT and CDR2 as YNNKEL (reference sequence). The CDR3 length is 16 residues. DNA of the CDR3: TGTGCCAGCAGCCAAGATTTGCGGGCCAGGAACTATGGCTACACCTTC. Translated: CASSQDLRARNYGYTF.

In nucleotides, the CDR3 is TGTGCCAGCAGCCCCGGGGGGGCAAGGGGCTCGAGCTACACCTTC. This encodes CASSPGGARGSSYTF. The chain recombines TRBV12-3 or TRBV12-4 with TRBJ1-2, with D tentatively TRBD1 (6 bases). Trimming cost V 6 bases and J 9 bases, with 23 bases left between them. The CDR3 runs 15 residues.

On this clonotype itself: The germline gene is not matched at one end of the junction; a read error may be the cause. V usage is TRBV29-1 and J usage is TRBJ1-2, with D possibly matching TRBD1 (5 bases). CDR3 length: 11 amino acids. Germline assignment: CDR1 SQVTM and CDR2 ANQGSEA. The CDR3 bases are TGCAGCCTTGAAGGGACGGCTGGCTACACCTTC. This gives the protein CSLEGTAGYTF.

This chain connects TRBV7-2 to TRBJ1-2, with 7 bases lining up with TRBD1. This CDR3 region has 14 residues. Germline V CDR1 and CDR2: SGHTA, FQGNSA. V lost 5 bases to trimming and J lost 3 bases; unmatched junction nucleotides: 6. Here the CDR3 DNA reads TGTGCCAGCAGCCCAACCGGGACAGACTATGGCTACACCTTC. It codes for CASSPTGTDYGYTF. Together with reference TRBV7-2 and TRBJ1-2, the CDR3 gives the full variable domain: GAGVSQSPSNKVTEKGKDVELRCDPISGHTALYWYRQSLGQGLEFLIYFQGNSAPDKSGLPSDRFSAERTGGSVSTLTIQRTQQEDSAVYLCASSPTGTDYGYTFGSGTRLTVV.

This clonotype was counted only a few times. The chain employs TRBV6-2 or TRBV6-3 and TRBJ2-1; 7 bases agree with TRBD1. With 8 bases clipped from V and 4 bases from J, the junction kept 8 bases outside the gene matches. In germline, CDR1 is MNHEY, CDR2 SVGEGT. This CDR3 region has 14 residues. DNA of the CDR3: TGTGCCAGCTTGGGACAGTTTAATTACAATGAGCAGTTCTTC. This translates into CASLGQFNYNEQFF.

The chain carries TRBV6-2 or TRBV6-3 and TRBJ2-1; TRBD2 aligns across 9 bases. CDR3 length equals 16 residues. Germline trimming cut 5 bases from V and 1 base from J; bases unmatched to any gene: 6. The germline gives CDR1 MNHEY, CDR2 SVGEGT. The CDR3 spells CASSTRSGGSYNEQFF. The CDR3 nucleotides read TGTGCCAGCAGTACCCGTAGCGGGGGATCCTACAATGAGCAGTTCTTC.

V is TRBV3-1 and J is TRBJ1-2; D may be TRBD1 (6 bases). V lost 4 bases and J lost 5, with 14 bases in between. The CDR3 contains 14 residues. The germline V gene encodes CDR1 LGHDT and CDR2 YNNKEL (reference sequence). The CDR3 DNA sequence: TGTGCCAGCAGCCCGCAGGGGTCGAAGTATGGCTACACCTTC. Translation: CASSPQGSKYGYTF.

The chain carries TRBV2 and TRBJ2-3; D tentatively reads TRBD1 or TRBD2 (6 bases each). The CDR3 runs to 15 residues. The ends were cut back, 6 bases at V and 4 bases at J, with 17 bases in the middle. Germline assignment: CDR1 SNHLY and CDR2 FYNNEI. The CDR3 sequence is CASRDFRGAADTQYF. The CDR3, as DNA: TGTGCCAGCAGAGACTTTAGGGGGGCTGCAGATACGCAGTATTTT.

This clonotype has a handful of counts. The J gene is TRBJ2-5, the V gene TRBV6-6; 9 bases match TRBD1. V lost 6 bases to trimming and J lost 5 bases; unmatched junction nucleotides: 10. Germline CDR1 is MNHNY and CDR2 is SVGAGI (reference sequence). The CDR3 loop spans 15 amino acids. The CDR3, as DNA: TGTGCCAGCAGGTCAACAGGGGGCGCTGGGGAGACCCAGTACTTC. It yields the protein CASRSTGGAGETQYF.

There are a few counts of this clonotype. The chain uses TRBV25-1 and TRBJ1-2; tentatively, D is TRBD1 (5 bases). This CDR3 region has 13 residues. Deletions cut 2 bases from V and 11 bases from J, with 15 bases between. CDR1 is MGHDK, CDR2 SYGVNS, per germline. In DNA, the CDR3 is TGTGCCAGCAGTGAAGGGGCCCTTCAGGAGTACACCTTC. Translating gives CASSEGALQEYTF.

This clonotype was seen only a few times. The chain couples TRBV20-1 to TRBJ2-3; 14 bases agree with TRBD2. Per the germline V gene, CDR1 is DFQATT and CDR2 is SNEGSKA (reference sequence). The CDR3 runs to 19 residues. Germline trimming cut 1 base from V and 2 bases from J; bases unmatched to any gene: 11. The CDR3 loop is CSARAGGLAGATNTDTQYF. CDR3 in DNA: TGCAGTGCTAGAGCCGGGGGACTAGCGGGGGCCACAAACACAGATACGCAGTATTTT.

This clonotype was seen only a few times. The rearrangement links TRBV20-1 to TRBJ2-5; D perhaps matches TRBD1 (5 bases). CDR3 length: 14 residues. V was shortened by 1 base and J by 4 bases, with 13 bases between the two germline ends. The germline V gene encodes CDR1 DFQATT and CDR2 SNEGSKA (reference sequence). CDR3 bases: TGCAGTGCTAGAGTGGGTCAGGGCACAGAGACCCAGTACTTC. As protein: CSARVGQGTETQYF.

This clonotype was detected a few times. The chain has TRBV5-1 and TRBJ2-3; the D is unclear. The CDR3 runs 14 residues. V was shortened by 4 bases and J by 6 bases, with 15 bases between the two germline ends. Looked up from germline, CDR1 is SGHRS and CDR2 is YFSETQ. CDR3 in amino acids: CASSPPIRSDTQYF. In DNA, the CDR3 is TGCGCCAGCAGCCCCCCTATCAGGTCCGATACGCAGTATTTT.

The J gene is TRBJ2-7, the V gene TRBV27; 7 bases fit TRBD2. The CDR3 spans 15 residues. CDR1 is MNHEY, CDR2 SMNVEV, per germline (reference sequence). V shed 7 bases, J shed 3 bases, and the junction held 12 bases outside the gene matches. CDR3 bases: TGTGCCAGCACTCTTGACCCGGGACTACGCTACGAGCAGTACTTC. It translates to CASTLDPGLRYEQYF.